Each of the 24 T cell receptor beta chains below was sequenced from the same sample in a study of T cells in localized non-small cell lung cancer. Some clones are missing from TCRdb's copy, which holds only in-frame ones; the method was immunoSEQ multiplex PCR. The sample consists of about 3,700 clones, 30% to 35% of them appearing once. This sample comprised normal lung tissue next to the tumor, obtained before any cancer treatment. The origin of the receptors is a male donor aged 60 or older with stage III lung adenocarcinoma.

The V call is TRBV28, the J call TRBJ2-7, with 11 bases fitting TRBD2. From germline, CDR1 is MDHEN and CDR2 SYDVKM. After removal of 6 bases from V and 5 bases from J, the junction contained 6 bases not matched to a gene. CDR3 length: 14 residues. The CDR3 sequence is CASRTLAGDHEQYF. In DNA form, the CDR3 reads TGTGCCAGCAGGACACTAGCGGGAGACCACGAGCAGTACTTC.

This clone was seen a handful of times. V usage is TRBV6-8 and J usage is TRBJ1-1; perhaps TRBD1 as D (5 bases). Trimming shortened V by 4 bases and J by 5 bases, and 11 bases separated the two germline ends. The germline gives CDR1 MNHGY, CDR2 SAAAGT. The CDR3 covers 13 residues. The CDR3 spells CASSWEGRTEAFF. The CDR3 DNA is TGTGCCAGCAGTTGGGAGGGACGGACTGAAGCTTTCTTT.

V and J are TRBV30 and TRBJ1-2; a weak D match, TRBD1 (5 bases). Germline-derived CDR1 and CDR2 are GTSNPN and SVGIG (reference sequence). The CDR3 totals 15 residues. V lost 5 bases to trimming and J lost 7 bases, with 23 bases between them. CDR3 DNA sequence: TGTGCCTGGGATATGGGTGGGGCCATCAGGGCTGGCTACACCTTC. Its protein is CAWDMGGAIRAGYTF.

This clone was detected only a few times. DNA of the CDR3: TGTGCCAGCAGCTTAACTTCCGGGACAGGGATTTCTGGCTACACCTTC. The encoded protein is CASSLTSGTGISGYTF. The chain combines TRBV11-3 with TRBJ1-2; 9 nucleotides match TRBD1. There are 16 residues in the CDR3. Germline V gene sequence: CDR1 SGHNT, CDR2 YENEEA. V lost 2 bases, J lost 7 bases, and 11 bases stayed unmatched.

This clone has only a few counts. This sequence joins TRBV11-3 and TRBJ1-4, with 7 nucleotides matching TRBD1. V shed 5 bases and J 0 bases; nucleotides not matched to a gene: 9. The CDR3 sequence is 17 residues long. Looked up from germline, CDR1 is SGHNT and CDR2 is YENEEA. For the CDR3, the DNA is TGTGCCAGCAGCCGGGGGGCAGGGGGATCAACTAATGAAAAACTGTTTTTT. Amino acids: CASSRGAGGSTNEKLFF.

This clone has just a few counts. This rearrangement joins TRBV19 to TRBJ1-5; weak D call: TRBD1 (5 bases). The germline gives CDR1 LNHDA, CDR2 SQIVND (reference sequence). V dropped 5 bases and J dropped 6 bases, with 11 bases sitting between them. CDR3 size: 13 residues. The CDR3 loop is CASSVQGGQPQHF. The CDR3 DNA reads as TGTGCCAGTAGTGTGCAGGGAGGTCAGCCCCAGCATTTT.

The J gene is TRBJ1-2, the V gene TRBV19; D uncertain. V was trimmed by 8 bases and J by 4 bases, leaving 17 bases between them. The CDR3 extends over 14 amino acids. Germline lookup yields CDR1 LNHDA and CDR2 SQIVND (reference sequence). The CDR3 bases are TGTGCCAGTGGTAGCCGGGGTGTAGGCTATGGCTACACCTTC. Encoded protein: CASGSRGVGYGYTF.

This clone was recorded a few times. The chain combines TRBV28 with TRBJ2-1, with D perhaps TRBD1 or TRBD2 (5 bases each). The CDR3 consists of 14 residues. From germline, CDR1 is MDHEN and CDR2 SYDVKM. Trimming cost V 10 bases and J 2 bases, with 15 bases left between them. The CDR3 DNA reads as TGTGCCATACAGGCGGGCTCCACCTACAATGAGCAGTTCTTC. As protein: CAIQAGSTYNEQFF.

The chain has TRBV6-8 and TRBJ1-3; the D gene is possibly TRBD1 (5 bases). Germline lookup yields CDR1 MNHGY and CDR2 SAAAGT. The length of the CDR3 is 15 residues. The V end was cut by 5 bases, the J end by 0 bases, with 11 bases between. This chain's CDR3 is CASSPTGDSGNTIYF. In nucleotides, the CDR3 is TGTGCCAGCAGTCCTACAGGAGACTCTGGAAACACCATATATTTT.

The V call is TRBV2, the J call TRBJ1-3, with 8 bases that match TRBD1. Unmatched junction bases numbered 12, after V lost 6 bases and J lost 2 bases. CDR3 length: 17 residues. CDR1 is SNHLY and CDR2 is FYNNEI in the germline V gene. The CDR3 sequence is CASSVAGTGDAGNTIYF. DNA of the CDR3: TGTGCCAGCAGCGTCGCCGGGACAGGAGACGCTGGAAACACCATATATTTT.

The CDR3 nucleotides read TGTGCCAGTAATAGTCGGGGTATCTCTGGGGCCAACGTCCTGACTTTC. It specifies CASNSRGISGANVLTF. The chain combines TRBV19 with TRBJ2-6, with D maybe TRBD2 (5 bases). Trimming left V 7 bases short and J 0 bases short, with 13 bases between. CDR3 length: 16 amino acids. The germline V gene has CDR1 LNHDA and CDR2 SQIVND (reference sequence). The full variable domain, with the rest looked up from reference TRBV19 and TRBJ2-6, is DGGITQSPKYLFRKEGQNVTLSCEQNLNHDAMYWYRQDPGQGLRLIYYSQIVNDFQKGDIAEGYSVSREKKESFPLTVTSAQKNPTAFYLCASNSRGISGANVLTFGAGSRLTVL.

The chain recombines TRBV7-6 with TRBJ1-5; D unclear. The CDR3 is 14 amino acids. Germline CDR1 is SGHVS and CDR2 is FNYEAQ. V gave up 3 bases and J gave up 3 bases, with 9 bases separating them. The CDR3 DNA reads TGTGCCAGCAGCTTTGCGGGGAACAATCAGCCCCAGCATTTT. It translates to CASSFAGNNQPQHF.

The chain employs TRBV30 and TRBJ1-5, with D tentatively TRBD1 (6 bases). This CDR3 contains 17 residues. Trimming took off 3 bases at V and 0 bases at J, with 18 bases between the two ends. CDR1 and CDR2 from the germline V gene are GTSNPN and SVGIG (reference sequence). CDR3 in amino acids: CAWRQGQPYYSNQPQHF. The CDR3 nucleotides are TGTGCCTGGAGACAAGGACAGCCGTATTATAGCAATCAGCCCCAGCATTTT.

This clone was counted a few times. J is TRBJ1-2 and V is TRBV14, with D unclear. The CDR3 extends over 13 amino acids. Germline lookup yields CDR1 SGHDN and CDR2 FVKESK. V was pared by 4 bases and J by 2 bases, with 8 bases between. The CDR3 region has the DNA TGTGCCAGCAGCCCAAGTAGAAACTATGGCTACACCTTC. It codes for CASSPSRNYGYTF.

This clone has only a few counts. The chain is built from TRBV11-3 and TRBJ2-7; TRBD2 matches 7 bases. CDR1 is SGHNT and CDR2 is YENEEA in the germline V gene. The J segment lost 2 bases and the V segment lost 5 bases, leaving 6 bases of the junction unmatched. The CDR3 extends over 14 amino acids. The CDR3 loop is CASSHSGSTYEQYF. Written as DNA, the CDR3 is TGTGCCAGCAGCCATAGCGGGTCAACCTACGAGCAGTACTTC. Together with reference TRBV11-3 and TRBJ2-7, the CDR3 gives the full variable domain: EAGVVQSPRYKIIEKKQPVAFWCNPISGHNTLYWYLQNLGQGPELLIRYENEEAVDDSQLPKDRFSAERLKGVDSTLKIQPAELGDSAVYLCASSHSGSTYEQYFGPGTRLTVT.

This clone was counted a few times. Written as DNA, the CDR3 is TGTGCCAGCAGTGACCACCGAAAGGGTGGCGTAAGCAATCAGCCCCAGCATTTT. Amino acid sequence: CASSDHRKGGVSNQPQHF. The gene calls are TRBV6-8 and TRBJ1-5; D uncertain. In germline, CDR1 is MNHGY, CDR2 SAAAGT. This CDR3 region has 18 residues. Trimming took 5 bases from V and 1 from J, leaving 21 bases between them.

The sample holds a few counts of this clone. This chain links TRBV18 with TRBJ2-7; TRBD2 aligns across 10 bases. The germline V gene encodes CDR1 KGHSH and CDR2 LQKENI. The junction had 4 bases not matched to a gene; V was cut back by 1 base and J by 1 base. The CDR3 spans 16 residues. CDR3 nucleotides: TGTGCCAGCTCACCACAGAGAGCGGGAGGGTCCTACGAGCAGTACTTC. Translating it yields CASSPQRAGGSYEQYF.

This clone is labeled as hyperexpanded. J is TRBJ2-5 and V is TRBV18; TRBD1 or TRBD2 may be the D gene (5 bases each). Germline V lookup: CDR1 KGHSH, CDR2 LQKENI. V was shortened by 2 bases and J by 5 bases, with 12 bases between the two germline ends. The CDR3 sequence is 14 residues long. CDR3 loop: CASSPEGSWETQYF. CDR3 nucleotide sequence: TGTGCCAGCTCACCAGAGGGGAGCTGGGAGACCCAGTACTTC.

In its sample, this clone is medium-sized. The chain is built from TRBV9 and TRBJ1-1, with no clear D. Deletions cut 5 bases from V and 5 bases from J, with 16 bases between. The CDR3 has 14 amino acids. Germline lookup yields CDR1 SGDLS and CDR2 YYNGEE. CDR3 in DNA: TGTGCCAGCAGTGAAAAAGGGTTGGGTACTGAAGCTTTCTTT. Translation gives CASSEKGLGTEAFF.

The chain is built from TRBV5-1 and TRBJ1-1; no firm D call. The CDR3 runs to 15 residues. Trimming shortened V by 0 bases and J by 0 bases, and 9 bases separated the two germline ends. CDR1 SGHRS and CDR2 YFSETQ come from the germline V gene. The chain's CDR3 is CASSLGKGMNTEAFF. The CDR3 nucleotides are TGCGCCAGCAGCTTGGGTAAAGGGATGAACACTGAAGCTTTCTTT.

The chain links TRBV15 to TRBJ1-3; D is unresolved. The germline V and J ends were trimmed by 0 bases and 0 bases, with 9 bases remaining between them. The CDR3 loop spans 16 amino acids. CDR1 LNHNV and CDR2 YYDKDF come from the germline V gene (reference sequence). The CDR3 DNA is TGTGCCACCAGCAGAGATCTTGGTTCCTCTGGAAACACCATATATTTT. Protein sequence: CATSRDLGSSGNTIYF.

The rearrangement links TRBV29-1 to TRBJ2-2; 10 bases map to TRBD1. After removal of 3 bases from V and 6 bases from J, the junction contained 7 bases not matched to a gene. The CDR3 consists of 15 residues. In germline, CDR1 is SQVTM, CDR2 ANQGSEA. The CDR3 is CSVEGDRGWSGELFF. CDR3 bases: TGCAGCGTTGAGGGGGACAGGGGTTGGTCCGGGGAGCTGTTTTTT.

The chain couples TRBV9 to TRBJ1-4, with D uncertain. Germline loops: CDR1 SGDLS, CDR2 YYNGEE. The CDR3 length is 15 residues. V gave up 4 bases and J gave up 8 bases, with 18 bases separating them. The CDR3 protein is CASSLGRSSGEKLFF. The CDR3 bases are TGTGCCAGCAGCCTCGGACGGAGTAGCGGGGAAAAACTGTTTTTT.

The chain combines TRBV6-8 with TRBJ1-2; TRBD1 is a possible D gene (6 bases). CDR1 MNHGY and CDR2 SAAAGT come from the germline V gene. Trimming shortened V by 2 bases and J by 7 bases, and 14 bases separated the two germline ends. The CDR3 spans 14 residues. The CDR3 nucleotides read TGTGCCAGCAGTTACGCAGGGGAGGGAGTTGGCTACACCTTC. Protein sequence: CASSYAGEGVGYTF.